A selection of T cell receptor beta chains follows, all from one sample in a study of CD8+ T cells in alopecia areata. Here immunoSEQ multiplex PCR was the method, and the copy in TCRdb shows in-frame clones only, minus some. This repertoire shows 100,000 to 150,000 clones, about 50% found once; its top ten account for roughly a tenth. The sample was NKG2D-low CD8+ T cells sorted from blood. The receptors were sampled from a human donor with alopecia areata. CDR3s leave out the opening cysteine and the closing phenylalanine or tryptophan. The order of the fields is V gene, J gene, CDR3 protein.

v_call: TRBV9
j_call: TRBJ2-4
cdr3_aa: ASSVAGQGIQY

v_call: TRBV9
j_call: TRBJ2-6
cdr3_aa: ASSVPSGANVLT

v_call: TRBV5-6
j_call: TRBJ2-7
cdr3_aa: ASSLETGEPYEQY

v_call: TRBV9
j_call: TRBJ1-2
cdr3_aa: ASSVTGQGGGYT

v_call: TRBV29-1
j_call: TRBJ1-1
cdr3_aa: SVVGGTLRAF

v_call: TRBV11-2
j_call: TRBJ2-7
cdr3_aa: ASSWIAYEQY

v_call: TRBV30
j_call: TRBJ1-1
cdr3_aa: AWSRQYTEAF

v_call: TRBV29-1
j_call: TRBJ1-2
cdr3_aa: SVPLVGADGYT

v_call: TRBV30
j_call: TRBJ2-1
cdr3_aa: AWSARVQQF

v_call: TRBV30
j_call: TRBJ2-7
cdr3_aa: AWSVSYEQY

v_call: TRBV27
j_call: TRBJ1-1
cdr3_aa: ASSPGQNTEAF

v_call: TRBV29-1
j_call: TRBJ2-7
cdr3_aa: SAGTGASGQY

v_call: TRBV4-3
j_call: TRBJ2-7
cdr3_aa: ASSPGLADYEQY

v_call: TRBV2
j_call: TRBJ2-7
cdr3_aa: ARPWDRLYEQY

v_call: TRBV29-1
j_call: TRBJ1-2
cdr3_aa: SVPGGPGYT

v_call: TRBV11-3
j_call: TRBJ2-7
cdr3_aa: ASQQGYEQY

v_call: TRBV5-1
j_call: TRBJ2-7
cdr3_aa: ASSLGTGTGSYEQY

v_call: TRBV27
j_call: TRBJ1-5
cdr3_aa: ASSFRNQPQH

v_call: TRBV29-1
j_call: TRBJ2-7
cdr3_aa: SVGGTGGYEQY

v_call: TRBV7-9
j_call: TRBJ2-7
cdr3_aa: ASSWGGSYEQY

v_call: TRBV7-2
j_call: TRBJ2-5
cdr3_aa: ASSFSGFQETQY

v_call: TRBV27
j_call: TRBJ2-7
cdr3_aa: ASSLRGAGAYEQY

v_call: TRBV4-1
j_call: TRBJ2-1
cdr3_aa: ASSQVTVNEQF

v_call: TRBV28
j_call: TRBJ2-6
cdr3_aa: ASSFLETGAAGANVLT

v_call: TRBV15
j_call: TRBJ2-7
cdr3_aa: ATSRDRADSYEQY

v_call: TRBV5-6
j_call: TRBJ2-5
cdr3_aa: ASRSRAETQY

v_call: TRBV29-1
j_call: TRBJ2-7
cdr3_aa: SVENEDKGYEQY

v_call: TRBV28
j_call: TRBJ2-6
cdr3_aa: ASSGGQASGANVLT

v_call: TRBV2
j_call: TRBJ2-7
cdr3_aa: ASSEARASYEQY

v_call: TRBV4-1
j_call: TRBJ2-7
cdr3_aa: ASSQVHSFYEQY

v_call: TRBV14
j_call: TRBJ2-1
cdr3_aa: ASSQYHEQF

v_call: TRBV28
j_call: TRBJ2-4
cdr3_aa: ASSSPSLAKNIQY

v_call: TRBV2
j_call: TRBJ2-5
cdr3_aa: ASSVQETQY

v_call: TRBV5-5
j_call: TRBJ1-5
cdr3_aa: ASSLSVGTIIEPQH

v_call: TRBV30
j_call: TRBJ2-3
cdr3_aa: AWSVDTDTQY

v_call: TRBV29-1
j_call: TRBJ1-1
cdr3_aa: SVPGLTEAF

v_call: TRBV7-9
j_call: TRBJ2-7
cdr3_aa: ASSLTGTYEQY

v_call: TRBV21-1
j_call: TRBJ2-7
cdr3_aa: ASSKTGYEQY

v_call: TRBV5-7
j_call: TRBJ2-7
cdr3_aa: ASSFRRWGWRQY

v_call: TRBV29-1
j_call: TRBJ2-7
cdr3_aa: SVDGLAGEGEQY

v_call: TRBV29-1
j_call: TRBJ2-7
cdr3_aa: SVDRDGTYEQY

v_call: TRBV29-1
j_call: TRBJ2-3
cdr3_aa: SVLRSSADTQY

v_call: TRBV29-1
j_call: TRBJ1-5
cdr3_aa: SVTQGKGYQPQH

v_call: TRBV27
j_call: TRBJ2-7
cdr3_aa: ASTPYRGGDEQY

v_call: TRBV29-1
j_call: TRBJ1-5
cdr3_aa: SQKGGDFRIHSNQPQH

v_call: TRBV6-6
j_call: TRBJ2-5
cdr3_aa: ASSYPGDQETQY

v_call: TRBV29-1
j_call: TRBJ1-5
cdr3_aa: SVSTGGVQPQH

v_call: TRBV25-1
j_call: TRBJ2-7
cdr3_aa: ASSEWGKYEQY

v_call: TRBV29-1
j_call: TRBJ1-1
cdr3_aa: SVEGARGDTEAF

v_call: TRBV29-1
j_call: TRBJ2-1
cdr3_aa: SALQGPRHEQF

v_call: TRBV29-1
j_call: TRBJ2-7
cdr3_aa: SVSVGQGYYEQY

v_call: TRBV13
j_call: TRBJ2-3
cdr3_aa: ASSSPPRADTQY

v_call: TRBV28
j_call: TRBJ1-1
cdr3_aa: ASSLTVNTEAF

v_call: TRBV29-1
j_call: TRBJ2-2
cdr3_aa: SGDRENTGELF

v_call: TRBV29-1
j_call: TRBJ1-4
cdr3_aa: SGGQGIDSEKLF

v_call: TRBV29-1
j_call: TRBJ1-2
cdr3_aa: SVMTDSTYNYGYT

v_call: TRBV29-1
j_call: TRBJ2-1
cdr3_aa: SVSSDYNEQF

v_call: TRBV28
j_call: TRBJ2-7
cdr3_aa: ASTSREIYEQY

v_call: TRBV27
j_call: TRBJ1-1
cdr3_aa: ASRTRTGITEAF

v_call: TRBV6-5
j_call: TRBJ1-1
cdr3_aa: ASNPGNTEAF